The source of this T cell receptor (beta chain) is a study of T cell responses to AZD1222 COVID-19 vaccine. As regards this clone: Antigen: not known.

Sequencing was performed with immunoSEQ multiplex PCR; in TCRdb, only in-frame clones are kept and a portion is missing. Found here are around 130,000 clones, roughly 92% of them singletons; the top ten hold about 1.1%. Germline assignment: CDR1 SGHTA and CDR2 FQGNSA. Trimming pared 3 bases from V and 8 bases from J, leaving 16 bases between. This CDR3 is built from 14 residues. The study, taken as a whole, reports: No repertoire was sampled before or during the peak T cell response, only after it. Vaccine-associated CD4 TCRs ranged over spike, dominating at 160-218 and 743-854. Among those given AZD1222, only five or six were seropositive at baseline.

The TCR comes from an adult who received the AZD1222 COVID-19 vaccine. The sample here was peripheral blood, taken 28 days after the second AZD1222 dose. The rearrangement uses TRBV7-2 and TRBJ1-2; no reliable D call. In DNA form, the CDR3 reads TGTGCCAGCAGCTTGTTTGGGCAGGCATTCGGCTACACCTTC. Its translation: CASSLFGQAFGYTF.